The source of this TCR beta chain is a study of resident and recirculating memory T cells in vitiligo. CDR3 length: 15 amino acids. Germline V lookup: CDR1 SGHRS, CDR2 YFSETQ. V was cut by 0 bases and J by 7 bases, with 14 bases left in between. Clones were read by immunoSEQ multiplex PCR, and TCRdb kept only the in-frame ones, dropping some. This repertoire shows 75,000 to 95,000 clones, approximately 90% found once; its top ten account for 4% to 5.5%. V usage is TRBV5-1 and J usage is TRBJ1-5; D might be TRBD1 (5 bases). Material for sequencing was blood. The TCR comes from a male donor with vitiligo. The CDR3: CASSLGGGERQPQHF. CDR3 in DNA: TGCGCCAGCAGCTTGGGAGGAGGGGAGAGGCAGCCCCAGCATTTT.